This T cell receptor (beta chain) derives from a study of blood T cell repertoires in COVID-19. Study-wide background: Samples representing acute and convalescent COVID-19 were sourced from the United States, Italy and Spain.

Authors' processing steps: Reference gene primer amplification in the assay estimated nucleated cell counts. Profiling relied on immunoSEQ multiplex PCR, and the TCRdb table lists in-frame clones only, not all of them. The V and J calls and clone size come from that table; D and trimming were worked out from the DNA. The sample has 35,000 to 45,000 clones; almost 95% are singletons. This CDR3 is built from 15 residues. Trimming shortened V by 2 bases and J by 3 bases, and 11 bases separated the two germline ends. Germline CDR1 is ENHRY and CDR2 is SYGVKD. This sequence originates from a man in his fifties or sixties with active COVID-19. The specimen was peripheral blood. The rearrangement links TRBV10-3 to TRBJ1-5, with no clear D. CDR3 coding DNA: TGTGCCATCAGTGAGGGAGGAGAACCCAATCAGCCCCAGCATTTT. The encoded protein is CAISEGGEPNQPQHF.